These 20 T cell receptor beta chains were sequenced from one sample in a study of control samples from healthy donors and cancer patients. Generated by immunoSEQ multiplex PCR, the TCRdb table keeps only in-frame clones and is missing some. Of about 130,000 clones listed, approximately 90% are singletons. Sequencing used blood. Every receptor here comes from a man in his late teens or twenties in good health.

This clone was detected once. V usage is TRBV5-8 and J usage is TRBJ2-3, with D perhaps matching TRBD2 (5 bases). Germline V gene data show CDR1 as SGHTS and CDR2 as YDEGEE. The CDR3 is 13 residues long. V lost 0 bases and J 6 bases, leaving 8 bases between the germline ends. CDR3 protein: CASSLGTQDTQYF. The CDR3 nucleotides read TGTGCCAGCAGCTTGGGGACTCAGGATACGCAGTATTTT. Full variable domain (missing parts from reference TRBV5-8 and TRBJ2-3): EAGVTQSPTHLIKTRGQQATLRCSPISGHTSVYWYQQALGLGLQFLLWYDEGEERNRGNFPPRFSGRQFPNYSSELNVNALELEDSALYLCASSLGTQDTQYFGPGTRLTVL.

The gene calls are TRBV12-3 or TRBV12-4 and TRBJ1-3; a weak D match, TRBD1 (6 bases). Trimming removed 11 bases at V and 0 bases at J, with 11 bases between. This CDR3 contains 13 residues. The CDR3 DNA reads as TGTGCCGGGGGCGGTTCCTCTGGAAACACCATATATTTT. It yields the protein CAGGGSSGNTIYF.

This clone was counted a few times. This chain links TRBV18 with TRBJ1-4; D uncertain. The CDR3 runs to 13 residues. Deletions cut 6 bases from V and 6 bases from J, with 11 bases between. Germline CDR1 KGHSH, CDR2 LQKENI. The CDR3 sequence is CASSPAQDEKLFF. In DNA, the CDR3 is TGTGCCAGCTCCCCCGCCCAGGATGAAAAACTGTTTTTT.

V is TRBV5-4 and J is TRBJ2-3; D perhaps matches TRBD2 (6 bases). V gave up 1 base and J gave up 4 bases, with 13 bases separating them. The CDR3 runs 15 residues. Germline loops: CDR1 SGHNT, CDR2 YYREEE (reference sequence). Here the CDR3 reads CASSLMRGGADTQYF. The DNA of the CDR3 is TGTGCCAGCAGCTTGATGCGGGGTGGTGCAGATACGCAGTATTTT.

This chain uses TRBV13 with TRBJ2-1, with TRBD2 matching 14 bases. Germline loops: CDR1 PRHDT, CDR2 FYEKMQ (reference sequence). Germline trimming cut 0 bases from V and 15 bases from J; bases unmatched to any gene: 10. The CDR3 runs 16 residues. CDR3 region: CASSLGGTSGRVVPFF. DNA for the CDR3: TGTGCCAGCAGCTTAGGTGGGACTAGCGGGAGAGTCGTGCCGTTCTTC. Looking up the rest from reference TRBV13 and TRBJ2-1 gives the full variable domain: AAGVIQSPRHLIKEKRETATLKCYPIPRHDTVYWYQQGPGQDPQFLISFYEKMQSDKGSIPDRFSAQQFSDYHSELNMSSLELGDSALYFCASSLGGTSGRVVPFFGPGTRLTVL.

The CDR3 loop is CASSQPAGGLNEQFF. CDR3 sequence (DNA): TGCGCCAGCAGCCAACCAGCGGGAGGGCTAAATGAGCAGTTCTTC. The chain combines TRBV4-3 with TRBJ2-1; TRBD2 matches at 10 bases. Germline-derived CDR1 and CDR2 are LGHNA and YSLEER. The junction had 5 bases not matched to a gene; V was cut back by 2 bases and J by 7 bases. The CDR3 length is 15 residues.

The rearrangement links TRBV4-1 to TRBJ1-2, with D maybe TRBD1 (5 bases). CDR3 length: 19 residues. Trimming cost V 0 bases and J 2 bases, with 22 bases left between them. Germline V gene lookup returns CDR1 MGHRA and CDR2 YSYEKL. This chain's CDR3 is CASSQDRRLLGLGNYGYTF. The CDR3 DNA reads as TGCGCCAGCAGCCAAGATCGACGACTTCTGGGACTAGGAAACTATGGCTACACCTTC.

CDR3 bases: TGTGCCAGCGGTCCCGGGACAGGCCCAGAGCAGTTCTTC. This translates into CASGPGTGPEQFF. The gene calls are TRBV2 and TRBJ2-1, with 8 positions matching TRBD1. Germline trimming cut 8 bases from V and 10 bases from J; bases unmatched to any gene: 10. The germline gives CDR1 SNHLY, CDR2 FYNNEI. The CDR3 spans 13 residues.

This clone was observed once. The V and J genes are TRBV5-1 and TRBJ2-3; the D is unclear. V shed 6 bases and J shed 7 bases, with 9 bases lying between them. The CDR3 runs 11 residues. Germline loops: CDR1 SGHRS, CDR2 YFSETQ. The CDR3 region is CASTLENTQYF. The CDR3 coding sequence is TGCGCCAGCACCTTAGAGAATACGCAGTATTTT.

This chain connects TRBV5-5 to TRBJ1-1; D uncertain. The CDR3 is 12 residues long. Germline-derived CDR1 and CDR2 are SGHKS and YYEKEE (reference sequence). Trimming pared 1 base from V and 11 bases from J, leaving 12 bases between. The CDR3 protein is CASSLFGSMAFF. The CDR3, as DNA: TGTGCCAGCAGCTTGTTTGGGAGCATGGCTTTCTTT.

V gene TRBV3-1 (or the pseudogene TRBV3-2) combines with J gene TRBJ2-2; 8 bases map to TRBD2. The V segment lost 5 bases and the J segment 6 bases; nucleotides outside the gene matches: 5. Germline CDR1 is LGHDT and CDR2 is YNNKEL (reference sequence). CDR3 size: 14 residues. CDR3: CASSTSGSSGELFF. The CDR3 DNA is TGTGCCAGCAGCACGAGCGGGAGTTCCGGGGAGCTGTTTTTT.

This sequence joins TRBV2 and TRBJ1-1; D is undetermined. The V end lost 3 bases, the J end lost 4 bases, and 6 bases lay between the germline ends. CDR1 SNHLY and CDR2 FYNNEI come from the germline V gene. The CDR3 is made up of 12 amino acids. CDR3 region: CASSEEPTEAFF. CDR3 bases: TGTGCCAGCAGTGAGGAGCCCACTGAAGCTTTCTTT.

Written as DNA, the CDR3 is TGCGCCAGCAGCTTGGGGCCCGCGAACACTGAAGCTTTCTTT. Translation gives CASSLGPANTEAFF. The J gene is TRBJ1-1, the V gene TRBV5-1; no firm D call. Germline V CDR1 and CDR2: SGHRS, YFSETQ. V was pared by 0 bases and J by 1 base, with 7 bases between. The CDR3 contains 14 residues.

This clone was counted a few times. The V call is TRBV5-1, the J call TRBJ2-1; TRBD1 matches 8 bases. The V gene's germline CDR1 is SGHRS and CDR2 YFSETQ. Losses at the gene ends were 4 bases for V and 3 bases for J; bases not matched to a gene: 6. CDR3 length: 15 residues. This chain's CDR3 is CASSPQGVNYNEQFF. CDR3 bases: TGCGCCAGCAGCCCACAGGGGGTGAACTACAATGAGCAGTTCTTC.

This chain uses TRBV6-5 with TRBJ1-1, with D unresolved. Germline V gene sequence: CDR1 MNHEY, CDR2 SVGAGI. The CDR3 totals 15 residues. Trimming cost V 0 bases and J 4 bases, with 12 bases left between them. DNA for the CDR3: TGTGCCAGCAGTTACTCGAATCCGAGGAGCACTGAAGCTTTCTTT. Translated: CASSYSNPRSTEAFF.

The chain recombines TRBV6-1 with TRBJ2-7; 9 bases map to TRBD1. V trimming: 1 base; J trimming: 4 bases; junction bases outside the gene matches: 5. Germline-derived CDR1 and CDR2 are MNHNS and SASEGT. There are 15 residues in the CDR3. The CDR3: CASSEGGTGFYEQYF. The CDR3 nucleotides are TGTGCCAGCAGTGAAGGCGGGACAGGGTTTTACGAGCAGTACTTC.

The chain recombines TRBV7-9 with TRBJ2-3; 8 positions match TRBD1. The V gene end was trimmed by 5 bases and the J gene end by 2 bases; junction bases not matched to a gene: 12. The CDR3 consists of 17 residues. The germline V gene encodes CDR1 SEHNR and CDR2 FQNEAQ (reference sequence). Here the CDR3 reads CASSTRTGPTLTDTQYF. The DNA for the CDR3 is TGTGCCAGCAGCACACGGACAGGGCCGACCCTCACAGATACGCAGTATTTT. Full variable domain (outside the CDR3, taken from reference TRBV7-9 and TRBJ2-3): DTGVSQNPRHKITKRGQNVTFRCDPISEHNRLYWYRQTLGQGPEFLTYFQNEAQLEKSRLLSDRFSAERPKGSFSTLEIQRTEQGDSAMYLCASSTRTGPTLTDTQYFGPGTRLTVL.

This clone was picked up a small number of times. V and J are TRBV4-2 and TRBJ2-5, with D possibly matching TRBD2 (6 bases). Germline V CDR1 and CDR2: LGHNA, YNFKEQ. The CDR3 sequence is 16 residues long. Trimming pared 4 bases from V and 5 bases from J, leaving 20 bases between. This CDR3 reads CASSPPVAGSPETQYF. CDR3 DNA: TGTGCCAGCAGCCCCCCAGTGGCGGGATCCCCCGAGACCCAGTACTTC.

The V call is TRBV30, the J call TRBJ2-3; TRBD1 agrees at 10 bases. From germline, CDR1 is GTSNPN and CDR2 SVGIG (reference sequence). The CDR3 contains 15 residues. J was trimmed by 5 bases and V by 2 bases; bases with no gene match: 7. The CDR3 protein is CAWSHGTGAEDTQYF. The CDR3 DNA follows: TGTGCCTGGAGTCATGGGACAGGGGCGGAAGATACGCAGTATTTT.

The chain links TRBV25-1 to TRBJ1-2; a possible D gene is TRBD1 (5 bases). CDR1 and CDR2 from the germline V gene are MGHDK and SYGVNS. V was clipped by 4 bases and J by 2 bases, with 11 bases between them. The CDR3 runs 14 residues. The CDR3 is CASSAPGRNYGYTF. The CDR3 nucleotides read TGTGCCAGCAGTGCCCCGGGACGGAACTATGGCTACACCTTC.